A selection of T cell receptor beta chains follows, all from one sample in a study of blood T cells in healthy people across ages. In TCRdb, the 5' RACE reads were re-called with MiXCR into one record per CDR3 protein. Among over 1,300,000 distinct CDR3 sequences listed, 45% to 70% were seen once. The sequencing input was blood. The receptor set was obtained from a young man in good health. CDR3s include the opening cysteine and the closing phenylalanine or tryptophan. A D gene is named only where the DNA matches it firmly. Where a row states a size, it is once, few, many or the class of an expanded clone; other rows omit it.

>TRBV5-1|few|TRBJ2-1|TRBD2
CASSFTSGGAPPYNEQFF
TGCGCCAGCAGCTTTACTAGCGGGGGGGCTCCACCATACAATGAGCAGTTCTTC
>TRBV6-5|once|TRBJ2-1|-
CASSRTHGNEQFF
TGTGCCAGCAGTCGTACTCACGGGAATGAGCAGTTCTTC
>TRBV11-2|-|TRBJ2-1|TRBD2
CASSPLAGPNEQFF
TGTGCCAGCAGCCCACTAGCGGGGCCCAATGAGCAGTTCTTC
>TRBV4-1|-|TRBJ2-3|TRBD2
CASSQQIAGGQVDTQYF
TGCGCCAGCAGCCAACAAATAGCGGGGGGGCAAGTAGATACGCAGTATTTT
>TRBV20-1|-|TRBJ1-5|TRBD1
CSASDRVLNQPQHF
TGCAGTGCAAGCGACAGGGTATTGAATCAGCCCCAGCATTTT
>TRBV20-1|-|TRBJ2-1|-
CSADRFGEQFF
TGCAGTGCGGACCGGTTTGGTGAGCAGTTCTTC
>TRBV9|-|TRBJ2-6|TRBD1
CASNRPGGAGGANVLTF
TGTGCCAGCAACCGACCAGGGGGCGCGGGAGGGGCCAACGTCCTGACTTTC
>TRBV7-9|-|TRBJ2-3|-
CASSSGRGTQYF
TGTGCCAGCAGCTCCGGACGTGGGACGCAGTATTTT
>TRBV15|-|TRBJ1-5|-
CATSRGYLQPQHF
TGTGCCACCAGCAGAGGGTACCTGCAGCCCCAGCATTTT
>TRBV15|few|TRBJ1-1|-
CATSRDRSGIIYTEAFF
TGTGCCACCAGCAGAGATAGGTCAGGGATCATCTACACTGAAGCTTTCTTT
>TRBV7-9|-|TRBJ2-7|-
CASSFGSNPYEQYF
TGTGCCAGCAGCTTCGGGTCAAACCCCTACGAGCAGTACTTC
>TRBV20-1|-|TRBJ2-5|-
CSAKVWGSKETQYF
TGCAGTGCTAAGGTGTGGGGCAGTAAAGAGACCCAGTACTTC
>TRBV7-2|-|TRBJ2-1|-
CASSLVSQNIGSSYNEQFF
TGTGCCAGCAGCTTAGTGTCACAAAACATAGGAAGCTCCTACAATGAGCAGTTCTTC
>TRBV20-1|-|TRBJ2-3|-
CSAGARQGWADTQYF
TGCAGTGCTGGGGCGAGGCAGGGGTGGGCAGATACGCAGTATTTT
>TRBV12-3/TRBV12-4|-|TRBJ1-5|TRBD1
CASSRGLGNQPQHF
TGTGCCAGTTCAAGGGGGCTTGGCAATCAGCCCCAGCATTTT
>TRBV7-9|few|TRBJ2-1|TRBD2
CASSRLPGLAAEQFF
TGTGCCAGCAGCAGATTACCGGGACTAGCGGCTGAGCAGTTCTTC
>TRBV30|-|TRBJ1-5|TRBD1
CAWSLGQGHQPQHF
TGTGCCTGGAGCCTAGGACAGGGTCATCAGCCCCAGCATTTT
>TRBV2|-|TRBJ2-7|-
CASRWGDGSYEQYF
TGTGCCAGCAGGTGGGGGGACGGCTCCTACGAGCAGTACTTC
>TRBV20-1|-|TRBJ2-5|-
CSAESPETQYF
TGCAGTGCTGAATCCCCAGAGACCCAGTACTTC
>TRBV4-2|few|TRBJ2-7|TRBD1
CASNRTGPYEQYF
TGTGCCAGCAACAGGACAGGCCCCTACGAGCAGTACTTC
>TRBV7-6|-|TRBJ2-7|-
CASSLYSHNSPGSYEQYF
TGTGCCAGCAGCTTATACAGCCACAACAGCCCTGGGTCCTACGAGCAGTACTTC
>TRBV20-1|few|TRBJ2-7|-
CSARATYEQYF
TGCAGTGCTAGAGCAACCTACGAGCAGTACTTC
>TRBV11-2|-|TRBJ2-4|-
CASSLGYRTDVKNIQYF
TGTGCCAGCAGCTTAGGGTACCGGACGGATGTCAAAAACATTCAGTACTTC
>TRBV29-1|-|TRBJ2-1|-
CSGLEIVDEQFF
TGCAGCGGGCTAGAGATTGTGGATGAGCAGTTCTTC
>TRBV3-1|-|TRBJ1-5|-
CASSLTRDKYQPQHF
TGTGCCAGCAGTCTGACCCGGGACAAATATCAGCCCCAGCATTTT
>TRBV7-9|-|TRBJ2-1|-
CASRYTRGQPGGEQFF
TGTGCCAGCCGATATACTAGGGGACAGCCGGGGGGTGAGCAGTTCTTC
>TRBV9|-|TRBJ1-1|-
CATGLGMNTEAFF
TGTGCCACCGGGCTCGGAATGAACACTGAAGCTTTCTTT
>TRBV7-9|-|TRBJ2-2|TRBD2
CASSLAGVLTGELFF
TGTGCCAGCAGCTTGGCGGGAGTGTTGACCGGGGAGCTGTTTTTT
>TRBV15|-|TRBJ1-5|-
CATSRDRVGQPQHF
TGTGCCACCAGCAGAGATAGGGTCGGTCAGCCCCAGCATTTT
>TRBV27|-|TRBJ2-7|TRBD1
CASSQGTGPPHEQYF
TGTGCCAGCAGTCAAGGGACAGGTCCACCACACGAGCAGTACTTC
>TRBV6-2/TRBV6-3|few|TRBJ2-7|TRBD1
CASSHPVGTGSEQYF
TGTGCCAGCAGCCATCCTGTCGGGACAGGGTCCGAGCAGTACTTC
>TRBV6-6|-|TRBJ1-6|-
CASSYPTGPQGSPLHF
TGTGCCAGCAGTTACCCAACCGGGCCGCAGGGATCGCCCCTCCACTTT
>TRBV5-1|-|TRBJ1-2|TRBD1
CASRPDREIGYTF
TGCGCCAGCAGACCCGACAGGGAGATTGGCTACACCTTC
>TRBV4-3|few|TRBJ2-7|-
CASSQDWNPGQTFREQYF
TGCGCCAGCAGCCAAGATTGGAACCCGGGACAAACTTTCCGGGAGCAGTACTTC
>TRBV15|few|TRBJ2-2|-
CATSSRGTTNTGELFF
TGTGCCACCAGCAGTCGGGGGACAACGAACACCGGGGAGCTGTTTTTT
>TRBV10-3|-|TRBJ2-1|-
CAIHSERGAIYNEQFF
TGTGCCATCCACTCAGAAAGGGGGGCGATCTACAATGAGCAGTTCTTC
>TRBV6-1|few|TRBJ2-7|-
CASSVLLGQYF
TGTGCCAGCAGTGTCCTCCTGGGGCAGTACTTC
>TRBV7-2|-|TRBJ2-3|-
CASSVLADAQYF
TGTGCCAGCAGCGTACTCGCAGATGCGCAGTATTTT
>TRBV7-2|-|TRBJ2-1|-
CASNGGYSYNEQFF
TGTGCCAGCAATGGGGGTTACTCCTACAATGAGCAGTTCTTC
>TRBV15|few|TRBJ1-2|-
CATSRDGRSRYGYTF
TGTGCCACCAGCAGAGATGGACGGAGTCGTTATGGCTACACCTTC
>TRBV28|few|TRBJ2-1|-
CASSLFRGRSTYNEQFF
TGTGCCAGCAGTTTATTCAGGGGTCGTTCGACTTACAATGAGCAGTTCTTC
>TRBV29-1|-|TRBJ1-2|-
CSVEGGGRGSNIDGYTF
TGCAGCGTTGAGGGGGGAGGACGGGGGAGTAACATTGATGGCTACACCTTC
>TRBV20-1|-|TRBJ2-7|-
CSARGRRVIYEQYF
TGCAGTGCTAGAGGCAGGAGAGTAATCTACGAGCAGTACTTC
>TRBV5-1|-|TRBJ2-1|TRBD2
CASSLAVIAGVGEQFF
TGCGCTAGCAGCTTGGCGGTAATAGCGGGAGTTGGTGAGCAGTTCTTC
>TRBV7-9|-|TRBJ2-1|TRBD2
CASSSYSGRAGNEQFF
TGTGCCAGCAGCTCCTATAGCGGGAGGGCTGGGAATGAGCAGTTCTTC
>TRBV27|-|TRBJ1-6|-
CASSSNMNAPLHF
TGTGCCAGCAGTTCCAACATGAACGCACCCCTCCACTTT
>TRBV11-1|once|TRBJ1-2|-
CASSLGVSPNYGYTF
TGTGCCAGCAGCTTAGGTGTCAGCCCAAACTATGGCTACACCTTC
>TRBV3-1|-|TRBJ1-1|TRBD1
CASSPGQGGAFF
TGTGCCAGCAGCCCCGGACAGGGAGGAGCTTTCTTT
>TRBV20-1|-|TRBJ2-3|TRBD2
CSAGASGGATDTQYF
TGCAGTGCAGGGGCTAGCGGGGGGGCTACAGATACGCAGTATTTT
>TRBV20-1|-|TRBJ2-5|-
CSGVRRETQYF
TGCAGTGGGGTCAGGCGGGAGACCCAGTACTTC
>TRBV20-1|-|TRBJ2-3|-
CSARDYLTDTQYF
TGCAGTGCTAGGGACTACCTAACAGATACGCAGTATTTT
>TRBV12-3/TRBV12-4|-|TRBJ2-2|-
CASSANREELFF
TGTGCCAGCAGTGCCAATCGTGAGGAGCTGTTTTTT
>TRBV28|few|TRBJ2-3|TRBD1
CASSFAGQGPDTQYF
TGTGCCAGCAGTTTCGCGGGACAGGGTCCAGATACGCAGTATTTT
>TRBV13|-|TRBJ1-2|-
CASSPLAGYGYTF
TGTGCCAGCAGCCCTCTCGCAGGGTATGGCTACACCTTC
>TRBV6-2/TRBV6-3|-|TRBJ2-3|-
CASSYSAEGPTDTQYF
TGTGCCAGCAGTTACTCGGCGGAAGGGCCCACAGATACGCAGTATTTT
>TRBV6-6|-|TRBJ2-3|TRBD1
CASRTGDATQYF
TGTGCCAGCAGGACAGGGGACGCTACGCAGTATTTT
>TRBV29-1|few|TRBJ1-2|-
CSVGMEGYTF
TGCAGCGTTGGGATGGAGGGCTACACCTTC
>TRBV4-2|-|TRBJ1-6|-
CASTQMSSCNSPLHF
TGTGCCAGCACCCAAATGAGCTCCTGTAATTCACCCCTCCACTTT
>TRBV24-1|-|TRBJ1-5|-
CATSDSTGSNQPQHF
TGTGCCACCAGTGACTCGACAGGTAGCAATCAGCCCCAGCATTTT